These T cell receptor beta chains were read from a single sample in a study of blood T cell repertoires in COVID-19. TCRdb's copy holds only in-frame clones and misses some; the assay was immunoSEQ multiplex PCR. The table lists approximately 150,000 clones, roughly 84% of them singletons. The sample was peripheral blood. All receptors come from a woman aged 45-65 years in a cohort sampled during active or convalescent COVID-19. The CDR3 runs from the conserved cysteine through the conserved F or W. The D gene is left open where the match is weak. The size entry is marked missing in some rows and otherwise reads once, few, many or a size class.

>TRBV4-2|NA|TRBJ1-3|NA
TGTGCCAGCAGCCAAGATCCCGGCAGGTCTGGAAACACCATATATTTT
CASSQDPGRSGNTIYF
>TRBV5-1|NA|TRBJ2-7|NA
TGCGCCAGCAGCGGACAGTTCTACGAGCAGTACTTC
CASSGQFYEQYF
>TRBV5-6|NA|TRBJ1-6|NA
TGTGCCAGCAGCCCTCTGGTATCGGCACCCCTCCACTTT
CASSPLVSAPLHF
>TRBV5-1|NA|TRBJ2-7|TRBD1
TGCGCCAGCAGCATTGGACAGGGCGAGCAGTACTTC
CASSIGQGEQYF
>TRBV7-8|NA|TRBJ2-7|NA
TGTGCCAGCAGCTCCCGACTGGAGGGCGAGCAGTACTTC
CASSSRLEGEQYF
>TRBV10-3|NA|TRBJ2-7|NA
TGTGCCATCAGTTCAGGGAACTCCTACGAGCAGTACTTC
CAISSGNSYEQYF
>TRBV7-3|NA|TRBJ1-2|TRBD1
TGTGCCAGCAGTTCGGGGACAGGGGGTGGCTACACCTTC
CASSSGTGGGYTF
>TRBV5-1|NA|TRBJ2-1|NA
TGCGCCAGCAGCCAGACTGTAGAGCAGTTCTTC
CASSQTVEQFF
>TRBV4-1|NA|TRBJ1-2|TRBD1
TGCGCCAGCAGTCTATATAACAGGGGCTCGGACGGCTACACCTTC
CASSLYNRGSDGYTF
>TRBV5-1|NA|TRBJ1-1|TRBD1
TGCGCCAGCAGCTCTGACAGGGGGGTCACTGAAGCTTTCTTT
CASSSDRGVTEAFF
>TRBV11-2|NA|TRBJ1-2|NA
TGTGCCAGCAGCTTAAGTCTTGTGGGCCTCGACGGCTACACCTTC
CASSLSLVGLDGYTF
>TRBV18|NA|TRBJ1-1|NA
TGTGCCAGCTCACCAGTGGGAGGCACTGAAGCTTTCTTT
CASSPVGGTEAFF
>TRBV5-6|NA|TRBJ2-2|NA
TGTGCCAGCAGCTTGTACTGGAGGCAGGGGACCACCGGGGAGCTGTTTTTT
CASSLYWRQGTTGELFF
>TRBV19|NA|TRBJ1-3|NA
TGTGCCAGTAGCGGGCGTGGATCGGGGGACTCTGGAAACACCATATATTTT
CASSGRGSGDSGNTIYF
>TRBV9|NA|TRBJ2-2|TRBD1
TGTGCCAGCAGCTTTAGGACAGGGGAGAACACCGGGGAGCTGTTTTTT
CASSFRTGENTGELFF
>TRBV30|many|TRBJ2-5|NA
TGTGCCTGGAGTGAGGACAGAGAAGAGACCCAGTACTTC
CAWSEDREETQYF
>TRBV4-1|few|TRBJ2-4|TRBD1
TGCGCCAGCAGCCCCCCTCCAGGACAGGGGCCACTAGCCAAAAACATTCAGTACTTC
CASSPPPGQGPLAKNIQYF
>TRBV7-9|few|TRBJ2-7|NA
TGTGCCAGCAGCTTAGTGCAGGGCCCCGAGGAGCAGTACTTC
CASSLVQGPEEQYF
>TRBV11-2|few|TRBJ2-7|TRBD2
TGTGCCAGCAGCTTAGCGGCTAGCGGGGGATTTGAGCAGTACTTC
CASSLAASGGFEQYF
>TRBV30|NA|TRBJ1-2|NA
TGTGCCTGGAGTGTAGGGGCCGGCAACTATGGCTACACCTTC
CAWSVGAGNYGYTF
>TRBV18|once|TRBJ1-5|TRBD1
TGTGCCAGCTCATCACAAGACAGGGGGCTTCAGCCCCAGCATTTT
CASSSQDRGLQPQHF
>TRBV7-2|NA|TRBJ2-3|TRBD1
TGTGCCAGCAGCCAGGGGGCCGGGGTAGATACGCAGTATTTT
CASSQGAGVDTQYF